Detailed here is one TCR beta chain. Its matching antigen is unknown. This sample was included in a study of Ad26.COV2.S vaccination and SARS-CoV-2 variants. Overall study: The Ad26.COV2.S arm of the COV1001 trial was where the donor was placed.

Profiling relied on immunoSEQ multiplex PCR, and the TCRdb table lists in-frame clones only, not all of them. The table includes roughly 420,000 clones, around 89% detected once. Study-wide results and caveats: There was reportedly substantial breadth in spike-specific CD8+ and CD4+ T cell responses after vaccination. Spike-specific TCR breadth was greater in vaccine than placebo recipients. Whether participants received vaccine or placebo, their non-spike TCR breadth was similar.

Treatment noted: around 19 received Ad26.COV2.S at low or high dose, single or two shots; five or six received placebo; per-sample allocation not given. Collection of samples fell on day 63 after the first vaccine or placebo injection. The CDR3 loop spans 15 amino acids. Trimming cost V 3 bases and J 5 bases; bases outside gene matches: 5. Germline-derived CDR1 and CDR2 are SGHRS and YFSETQ. The V and J genes are TRBV5-1 and TRBJ2-2; 9 positions match TRBD2. This specimen was peripheral blood, taken in a trial of Ad26.COV2.S vaccine versus placebo. This receptor was obtained from a person aged 18 to 59 who received the Ad26.COV2.S COVID-19 vaccine or a placebo. In nucleotides, the CDR3 is TGCGCCAGCAGCTCGACTAGCGGTTTGACCGGGGAGCTGTTTTTT. Its protein product is CASSSTSGLTGELFF.